The 30 T cell receptor beta chains given below trace back to one sample, sequenced in a study of cytomegalovirus exposure and HLA in healthy donors. The PCR had 60 Vbeta and 13 Jbeta primers. Assay used: immunoSEQ multiplex PCR; TCRdb lists only in-frame clones, some missing. The sample includes about 120,000 clones, 81% of them seen just once. Sequencing used PBMCs. These receptors were collected from a man aged 40-50 years in good health and CMV-seronegative.

The sample holds a few counts of this clone. This chain links TRBV18 with TRBJ2-7, with 9 bases identical to TRBD1. The CDR3 length is 14 residues. Germline lookup yields CDR1 KGHSH and CDR2 LQKENI. V dropped 8 bases and J dropped 2; count of bases not matched to a gene: 7. This CDR3 is CASQDRGSAYEQYF. In DNA, the CDR3 is TGTGCCAGCCAAGACAGGGGGAGTGCCTACGAGCAGTACTTC.

The chain employs TRBV27 and TRBJ2-3; D is unclear. The length of the CDR3 is 14 residues. Germline V gene data show CDR1 as MNHEY and CDR2 as SMNVEV (reference sequence). The ends were cut back, 2 bases at V and 4 bases at J, with 10 bases in the middle. The CDR3 DNA reads as TGTGCCAGCAGTTTAAATAGCCCCCCAGATACGCAGTATTTT. Amino acid sequence: CASSLNSPPDTQYF.

CDR3 sequence: CASSPRGGIDTEAFF. The CDR3 bases are TGTGCCAGCTCGCCAAGGGGGGGAATAGACACTGAAGCTTTCTTT. V and J are TRBV18 and TRBJ1-1, with D maybe TRBD1 (6 bases). The CDR3 runs 15 residues. Germline CDR1 is KGHSH and CDR2 is LQKENI. Trimming took 6 bases from V and 3 from J, leaving 17 bases between them.

The chain combines TRBV7-9 with TRBJ2-5; possible D gene TRBD1, 5 bases. The CDR3 is 13 residues long. Looked up from germline, CDR1 is SEHNR and CDR2 is FQNEAQ (reference sequence). V dropped 5 bases and J dropped 11 bases, with 18 bases sitting between them. CDR3 in DNA: TGTGCCAGCAGCCCGTTGGGGCAGACTGAGCAGTACTTC. This encodes CASSPLGQTEQYF. The full variable domain, in which reference TRBV7-9 and TRBJ2-5 provide the parts outside the CDR3, is DTGVSQNPRHKITKRGQNVTFRCDPISEHNRLYWYRQTLGQGPEFLTYFQNEAQLEKSRLLSDRFSAERPKGSFSTLEIQRTEQGDSAMYLCASSPLGQTEQYFGPGTRLLVL.

The rearrangement joins TRBV28 to TRBJ1-4; 9 bases are a match to TRBD1. CDR3 size: 16 residues. Germline V gene lookup returns CDR1 MDHEN and CDR2 SYDVKM. J lost 5 bases, V lost 5 bases, and 9 bases had no gene match. DNA for the CDR3: TGTGCCAGCAGTCTGTCCCACGGGACAGGGAATGAAAAACTGTTTTTT. This encodes CASSLSHGTGNEKLFF.

V is TRBV28 and J is TRBJ1-1; tentative D call: TRBD1 (5 bases). The CDR3 runs 15 residues. In germline, CDR1 is MDHEN, CDR2 SYDVKM. Between the trimmed V and J ends, which lost 4 bases and 0 bases, there was a span of 12 bases. The CDR3 region is CASSSGGAMNTEAFF. The CDR3 DNA reads TGTGCCAGCAGTTCCGGAGGGGCCATGAACACTGAAGCTTTCTTT. Full variable domain (remainder filled in from reference TRBV28 and TRBJ1-1): DVKVTQSSRYLVKRTGEKVFLECVQDMDHENMFWYRQDPGLGLRLIYFSYDVKMKEKGDIPEGYSVSREKKERFSLILESASTNQTSMYLCASSSGGAMNTEAFFGQGTRLTVV.

The genes are TRBV7-2 and TRBJ1-1; no clear D. Germline V lookup: CDR1 SGHTA, CDR2 FQGNSA. This CDR3 has 13 residues. Trimming left V 3 bases short and J 1 base short, with 6 bases between. The CDR3, as DNA: TGTGCCAGCAGCTTTTACTGGAACACTGAAGCTTTCTTT. Its protein is CASSFYWNTEAFF.

The rearrangement joins TRBV10-2 to TRBJ1-5; 7 bases match TRBD1. Germline CDR1 reads WSHSY; CDR2 reads SAAADI. This CDR3 region has 14 residues. V lost 6 bases, J lost 6 bases, and 8 bases stayed unmatched. The CDR3 here is CASREYRGAQPQHF. In nucleotides, the CDR3 is TGCGCCAGCAGGGAATACAGGGGAGCTCAGCCCCAGCATTTT.

On this clone: Compared with germline, one end of the junction differs, possibly owing to a read error. Other DNA variants within this sample encode the same CDR3. The gene calls are TRBV4-3 and TRBJ1-4, with D possibly being TRBD1 (5 bases). CDR1 is LGHNA, CDR2 YSLEER, per germline. The CDR3 runs to 15 residues. The CDR3 nucleotides read TGCGCCAGCAGCCAAGATTCAGGGAATAATGAAAAGCTGTTTTTT. This sequence encodes CASSQDSGNNEKLFF.

This chain uses TRBV6-5 with TRBJ1-2; 7 positions match TRBD1. The CDR3 has 14 residues. Germline V CDR1 and CDR2: MNHEY, SVGAGI. The V gene end was trimmed by 6 bases and the J gene end by 3 bases; junction bases not matched to a gene: 7. CDR3 DNA sequence: TGTGCCAGCAGATTAGACAGGGACGACTATGGCTACACCTTC. It codes for CASRLDRDDYGYTF.

V usage is TRBV29-1 and J usage is TRBJ2-7; 8 positions agree with TRBD1. V gave up 7 bases and J gave up 3 bases; unmatched junction bases: 14. CDR1 SQVTM and CDR2 ANQGSEA come from the germline V gene. CDR3 length equals 15 residues. The CDR3 sequence is CSADIVRGLNYEQYF. CDR3 in DNA: TGCAGCGCCGACATAGTCAGGGGGCTAAACTACGAGCAGTACTTC.

The chain joins TRBV6-5 to TRBJ2-2; TRBD1 is a possible D gene (6 bases). The CDR3 loop spans 12 amino acids. Germline assignment: CDR1 MNHEY and CDR2 SVGAGI. Trimming shortened V by 6 bases and J by 13 bases, and 15 bases separated the two germline ends. The CDR3 DNA reads TGTGCCAGCAGAACCGGGACCAGGGGGCTGTTTTTT. Translated: CASRTGTRGLFF.

The chain joins TRBV6-4 to TRBJ2-4; 11 nucleotides match TRBD2. CDR3 length equals 16 residues. Germline V gives CDR1 MRHNA, CDR2 SNTAGT. The V gene end was trimmed by 5 bases and the J gene end by 4 bases; junction bases not matched to a gene: 7. The CDR3 nucleotides are TGTGCCAGCAGTACCACTAGCGGGGGACAAAAAAACATTCAGTACTTC. It translates to CASSTTSGGQKNIQYF.

CDR3 nucleotides: TGTGCCAGCAGCTTAGATGGGGGCGCTGGAAACACCATATATTTT. This sequence encodes CASSLDGGAGNTIYF. The rearrangement links TRBV11-3 to TRBJ1-3, with D possibly being TRBD1 (6 bases). Trimming removed 0 bases from V and 2 bases from J, with 8 bases in between. Germline CDR1 and CDR2: SGHNT and YENEEA. The CDR3 is 15 amino acids.

The chain employs TRBV6-5 and TRBJ1-2; no definite D call. This CDR3 is 15 amino acids long. Germline lookup yields CDR1 MNHEY and CDR2 SVGAGI. The V end lost 6 bases, the J end lost 4 bases, and 18 bases lay between the germline ends. CDR3 DNA sequence: TGTGCCAGCAGGGGGAGTTTGGGCAGCCGCTATGGCTACACCTTC. It encodes CASRGSLGSRYGYTF.

J is TRBJ2-2 and V is TRBV6-5; D might be TRBD1 (5 bases). Germline V CDR1 and CDR2: MNHEY, SVGAGI. V was clipped by 5 bases and J by 4 bases, with 11 bases between them. The CDR3 consists of 14 residues. The CDR3 reads CASSISRATGELFF. The CDR3, as DNA: TGTGCCAGCAGTATCTCCAGGGCCACCGGGGAGCTGTTTTTT.

The V and J genes are TRBV7-2 and TRBJ2-7; the match to TRBD2 covers 9 bases. Per germline, CDR1 SGHTA and CDR2 FQGNSA. With 5 bases clipped from V and 8 bases from J, the junction kept 13 bases outside the gene matches. The CDR3 sequence is 15 residues long. CDR3 coding DNA: TGTGCCAGCAGCGCCTGGACTAGCGCCCGCCCACAGCAGTACTTC. Translating it yields CASSAWTSARPQQYF.

About this clone itself: Other nucleotide sequences in the sample specify the same CDR3. The chain links TRBV5-1 to TRBJ1-1, with 7 bases fitting TRBD1. The trim removed 0 bases at V and 3 bases at J, leaving 2 bases unmatched. CDR3 size: 14 residues. Germline CDR1 SGHRS, CDR2 YFSETQ. This CDR3 reads CASSLAGGDTEAFF. In DNA, the CDR3 is TGCGCCAGCAGCTTGGCAGGGGGTGACACTGAAGCTTTCTTT.

The rearrangement joins TRBV28 to TRBJ1-2, with D tentatively TRBD1 (5 bases). Germline CDR1 MDHEN, CDR2 SYDVKM. The CDR3 length is 18 residues. The V and J ends lost 6 bases and 0 bases respectively, with 23 bases between them. The CDR3 spells CASSPTFSTGPTNYGYTF. The CDR3 DNA reads TGTGCCAGCAGCCCCACCTTCTCTACAGGACCTACTAACTATGGCTACACCTTC.

The chain recombines TRBV5-1 with TRBJ2-5, with TRBD1 matching 9 bases. The CDR3 is 15 residues long. Germline V gene data show CDR1 as SGHRS and CDR2 as YFSETQ. V lost 0 bases, J lost 5 bases, and 5 bases stayed unmatched. CDR3 loop: CASSLEDRGQETQYF. The DNA for the CDR3 is TGCGCCAGCAGCTTGGAGGACAGGGGCCAGGAGACCCAGTACTTC.

This clone was seen a few times. The chain employs TRBV10-3 and TRBJ2-7; 10 bases agree with TRBD2. Germline CDR1 reads ENHRY; CDR2 reads SYGVKD. The CDR3 has 15 residues. V shed 2 bases and J 7 bases; nucleotides not matched to a gene: 8. For the CDR3, the DNA is TGTGCCATCAGTGAGAGCGGGGGGGAATCGAGGGAGCAGTACTTC. As protein: CAISESGGESREQYF.

The V and J genes are TRBV27 and TRBJ1-1; TRBD1 might be the D (5 bases). Germline CDR1 and CDR2: MNHEY and SMNVEV (reference sequence). The CDR3 loop spans 14 amino acids. Trimming pared 3 bases from V and 4 bases from J, leaving 12 bases between. The CDR3 is CASSLRGGSTEAFF. The CDR3 DNA reads TGTGCCAGCAGTTTGCGGGGGGGTAGCACTGAAGCTTTCTTT.

The gene calls are TRBV4-3 and TRBJ2-7; D remains unclear. Trimming left V 1 base short and J 2 bases short, with 15 bases between. The CDR3 contains 16 residues. The germline V gene has CDR1 LGHNA and CDR2 YSLEER. The CDR3 here is CASSQVMNEVTYEQYF. DNA of the CDR3: TGCGCCAGCAGCCAAGTTATGAACGAGGTAACCTACGAGCAGTACTTC.

The gene calls are TRBV11-2 and TRBJ2-1, with 9 nucleotides matching TRBD1. CDR1 SGHAT and CDR2 FQNNGV come from the germline V gene. The CDR3 spans 13 residues. J gave up 8 bases and V 4 bases, and 3 bases lay outside the gene matches. The CDR3 DNA is TGTGCCAGCAGCTATACAGGGGGCGATGAGCAGTTCTTC. It encodes CASSYTGGDEQFF. The whole variable domain, filled in from reference TRBV11-2 and TRBJ2-1, reads EAGVAQSPRYKIIEKRQSVAFWCNPISGHATLYWYQQILGQGPKLLIQFQNNGVVDDSQLPKDRFSAERLKGVDSTLKIQPAKLEDSAVYLCASSYTGGDEQFFGPGTRLTVL.

This chain uses TRBV5-4 with TRBJ2-7, with D possibly being TRBD1 (7 bases). The V gene's germline CDR1 is SGHNT and CDR2 YYREEE (reference sequence). V was shortened by 1 base and J by 6 bases, with 17 bases between the two germline ends. The CDR3 runs to 15 residues. CDR3 region: CASSLSAGGIREQYF. Here the CDR3 DNA reads TGTGCCAGCAGCTTGAGTGCAGGGGGGATTCGCGAGCAGTACTTC.

The chain links TRBV10-3 to TRBJ2-7; the match to TRBD1 covers 7 bases. This CDR3 region has 13 residues. Trimming removed 8 bases from V and 3 bases from J; junction bases left unmatched: 7. Per the germline V gene, CDR1 is ENHRY and CDR2 is SYGVKD. CDR3: CAISEGAGYEQYF. CDR3 DNA: TGTGCCATCTCCGAGGGGGCAGGCTACGAGCAGTACTTC.

The CDR3 region has the DNA TGCGCCAGCAGTGGAGGACTAGCGGGGGGACGCTACAATGAGCAGTTCTTC. It specifies CASSGGLAGGRYNEQFF. This chain connects TRBV10-1 to TRBJ2-1, with TRBD2 identical over 14 bases. V gave up 4 bases and J gave up 3 bases; unmatched junction bases: 5. The CDR3 extends over 17 amino acids. CDR1 WNHNN and CDR2 SYGVQD come from the germline V gene (reference sequence).

The rearrangement uses TRBV5-1 and TRBJ2-5; a weak D match, TRBD1 (5 bases). The V gene's germline CDR1 is SGHRS and CDR2 YFSETQ. The CDR3 is 16 amino acids. Trimming removed 1 base from V and 4 bases from J, with 17 bases in between. CDR3 sequence: CASSLQGDRVGETQYF. CDR3 bases: TGCGCCAGCAGCTTGCAGGGCGATCGGGTGGGAGAGACCCAGTACTTC. Variable domain in full (rest from reference TRBV5-1 and TRBJ2-5): KAGVTQTPRYLIKTRGQQVTLSCSPISGHRSVSWYQQTPGQGLQFLFEYFSETQRNKGNFPGRFSGRQFSNSRSEMNVSTLELGDSALYLCASSLQGDRVGETQYFGPGTRLLVL.

This rearrangement joins TRBV5-6 to TRBJ1-1; D is undetermined. The CDR3 covers 14 residues. Germline-derived CDR1 and CDR2 are SGHDT and YYEEEE. Trimming removed 2 bases from V and 5 bases from J, with 13 bases in between. CDR3 sequence: CASSFLTIGTEAFF. CDR3 sequence (DNA): TGTGCCAGCAGCTTTCTGACTATTGGGACTGAAGCTTTCTTT.

V gene TRBV9 combines with J gene TRBJ2-6; 8 nucleotides align to TRBD1. The V segment lost 3 bases and the J segment 2 bases; nucleotides outside the gene matches: 7. Germline assignment: CDR1 SGDLS and CDR2 YYNGEE. The CDR3 runs to 17 residues. This chain's CDR3 is CASSGDRGFPGANVLTF. CDR3 DNA sequence: TGTGCCAGCAGCGGAGACAGGGGATTCCCTGGGGCCAACGTCCTGACTTTC.